The clone carrying this T cell receptor (beta chain) was counted a few times. Its antigen is unidentified. Time point in this sample: patch test 1, 2 weeks after DPC sensitization. This sample's treatment: therapeutic diphenylcyclopropenone sensitization with weekly scalp DPC. Germline lookup yields CDR1 SGHRS and CDR2 YFSETQ. V lost 4 bases to trimming and J lost 4 bases, with 17 bases between them. The CDR3 has 15 residues. These data originate in a study of human T cells and chemical hapten exposure. As for the study in general: Patients were mainly female, each with alopecia areata, totalis or universalis.

Regarding the study as a whole: It was expanded TCRs that formed significantly more large CDR3 similarity clusters than controls did.

The library gave individual cDNA molecules unique molecular identifiers. Per the original data handling: Samples contained a median of about 100,000 TCRs, with a range of about 20,000 to 750,000. MiXCR, applied by TCRdb to the RACE reads, yields one record per CDR3 protein. TCRdb, not the authors, supplied the V and J calls. The profile covers 180,000 or so distinct CDR3 sequences, with 20% to 25% appearing a single time and roughly 6.7% taken by the ten largest. The input for sequencing was whole blood, taken in connection with sensitization to the hapten diphenylcyclopropenone (DPC). The source is a woman in her 50s with alopecia areata. Some clones in this sample may be carry-over from other donors' samples. The V call is TRBV5-1, the J call TRBJ1-1, with D possibly matching TRBD1 (6 bases). The CDR3 DNA reads as TGCGCCAGCAGCCAAAGGGGGGGCGTGGGCACTGAAGCTTTCTTT. Translation: CASSQRGGVGTEAFF.